Below are 18 T cell receptor beta chains sequenced from a single sample in a study of cytomegalovirus exposure and HLA in healthy donors. Amplification used 60 Vbeta primers and 13 Jbeta primers. The table came from immunoSEQ multiplex PCR; TCRdb's copy has only in-frame clones and leaves some out. The profile shows 140,000 or so clones, around 90% of them singletons. Sequencing was carried out using PBMCs. These receptors all come from a woman in her thirties or forties in good health and CMV-seronegative.

This CDR3 reads CASNQAGGVVYEQYF. For the CDR3, the DNA is TGTGCCAGCAATCAGGCGGGAGGCGTGGTCTACGAGCAGTACTTC. The chain is built from TRBV28 and TRBJ2-7; 8 bases map to TRBD2. V gave up 7 bases and J gave up 3 bases; unmatched junction bases: 11. Looked up from germline, CDR1 is MDHEN and CDR2 is SYDVKM. This CDR3 has 15 residues. Combining the CDR3 with reference TRBV28 and TRBJ2-7 gives the whole variable domain DVKVTQSSRYLVKRTGEKVFLECVQDMDHENMFWYRQDPGLGLRLIYFSYDVKMKEKGDIPEGYSVSREKKERFSLILESASTNQTSMYLCASNQAGGVVYEQYFGPGTRLTVT.

The V gene is TRBV19, the J gene TRBJ2-7; tentatively, D is TRBD1 (5 bases). This CDR3 spans 16 amino acids. Germline CDR1 LNHDA, CDR2 SQIVND (reference sequence). Between the trimmed V and J ends, which lost 1 base and 2 bases, there was a span of 15 bases. CDR3 residues: CASSIAKTALTYEQYF. The DNA of the CDR3 is TGTGCCAGTAGTATAGCCAAGACAGCACTAACCTACGAGCAGTACTTC.

This clone appeared many times. The V and J genes are TRBV4-1 and TRBJ2-7; no clear D gene. V lost 1 base, J lost 2 bases, and 9 bases lay in between. Germline CDR1 MGHRA, CDR2 YSYEKL. CDR3 size: 14 residues. CDR3 sequence: CASSQALRTYEQYF. Here the CDR3 DNA reads TGCGCCAGCAGCCAAGCTCTTAGAACCTACGAGCAGTACTTC.

The chain links TRBV6-6 to TRBJ1-3; D not certain. The CDR3 is 15 amino acids. Germline V gives CDR1 MNHNY, CDR2 SVGAGI (reference sequence). V was clipped by 6 bases and J by 1 base, with 13 bases between them. The CDR3 bases are TGTGCCAGCAGCCACTACGTGGAGTCTGGAAACACCATATATTTT. As protein: CASSHYVESGNTIYF.

This clone was seen just once. The chain uses TRBV21-1 and TRBJ2-5; TRBD1 is taken as the D call from the table, unchecked against the DNA. TRBV21-1 is marked as a pseudogene. The CDR3 is 13 residues long. CDR3 coding DNA: TGTGCCAGCAGATATGACAGGTTAGAGACCCAGTACTTC. Translating gives CASRYDRLETQYF.

Only one count was recorded for this clone. The chain combines TRBV5-1 with TRBJ2-7, with 7 bases lining up with TRBD1. The CDR3 is made up of 15 amino acids. V lost 4 bases and J lost 7; bases outside the gene matches: 14. Per the germline V gene, CDR1 is SGHRS and CDR2 is YFSETQ. The CDR3 DNA reads TGCGCCAGCAGCGACCCCGGGACAGACACGGGGGAGCAGTACTTC. Its protein is CASSDPGTDTGEQYF.

The chain links TRBV6-7 to TRBJ2-4, with 8 bases that match TRBD1. TRBV6-7 counts as an open reading frame of uncertain function. Trimming took 8 bases from V and 2 from J; bases not matched to a gene: 5. This CDR3 contains 14 residues. The CDR3 loop reads CASSQGASKNIQYF. For the CDR3, the DNA is TGTGCCAGCTCCCAGGGGGCATCCAAAAACATTCAGTACTTC.

The chain carries TRBV6-1 and TRBJ1-3; D is perhaps TRBD1 (6 bases). This CDR3 comprises 13 residues. Germline lookup yields CDR1 MNHNS and CDR2 SASEGT. Trimming left V 6 bases short and J 0 bases short, with 6 bases between. In DNA form, the CDR3 reads TGTGCCAGCAGGGACAGCTCTGGAAACACCATATATTTT. This translates into CASRDSSGNTIYF.

V gene TRBV6-5 combines with J gene TRBJ2-2; D is uncertain. CDR1 is MNHEY and CDR2 is SVGAGI in the germline V gene. The CDR3 runs 13 residues. V was trimmed by 4 bases and J by 3 bases, leaving 6 bases between them. In DNA, the CDR3 is TGTGCCAGCAGTTTGACATACACCGGGGAGCTGTTTTTT. Translated: CASSLTYTGELFF.

The DNA for the CDR3 is TGTGCCACCTTGGGGGGGAGGTTTTGGGCCTACGAGCAGTACTTC. It codes for CATLGGRFWAYEQYF. The chain uses TRBV28 and TRBJ2-7; 7 nucleotides match TRBD2. The CDR3 is 15 amino acids. Germline V gene lookup returns CDR1 MDHEN and CDR2 SYDVKM. The J segment lost 2 bases and the V segment lost 10 bases, leaving 14 bases of the junction unmatched.

The genes are TRBV5-1 and TRBJ1-2; 12 positions agree with TRBD1. Germline V gene data show CDR1 as SGHRS and CDR2 as YFSETQ. J was trimmed by 8 bases and V by 4 bases; bases with no gene match: 6. The CDR3 has 14 residues. The CDR3 sequence is CASSEGQGAEGYTF. The DNA of the CDR3 is TGCGCCAGCAGCGAGGGACAGGGGGCAGAGGGCTACACCTTC.

The CDR3 DNA sequence: TGTGCCAGCAGCTTTGAGGGCGGGAGAGGTACCGGGGAGCTGTTTTTT. Translated, it gives CASSFEGGRGTGELFF. The chain uses TRBV5-4 and TRBJ2-2; TRBD2 matches 7 bases. Trimming removed 2 bases from V and 5 bases from J; junction bases left unmatched: 9. The germline V gene encodes CDR1 SGHNT and CDR2 YYREEE (reference sequence). The CDR3 is 16 amino acids.

This chain joins TRBV18 and TRBJ1-5, with TRBD1 identical over 9 bases. The CDR3 spans 17 residues. The trim removed 4 bases at V and 5 bases at J, leaving 12 bases unmatched. CDR1 and CDR2 from the germline V gene are KGHSH and LQKENI. DNA of the CDR3: TGTGCCAGCTCACTTCGACAGGCGACAGGGGGGGATCAGCCCCAGCATTTT. It yields the protein CASSLRQATGGDQPQHF.

This chain links TRBV29-1 with TRBJ2-1; 9 bases line up with TRBD1. Trimming removed 3 bases from V and 4 bases from J; junction bases left unmatched: 7. The CDR3 is 15 residues long. Looked up from germline, CDR1 is SQVTM and CDR2 is ANQGSEA. The CDR3 spells CSVDGFGTGYNEQFF. The CDR3, as DNA: TGCAGCGTTGACGGTTTCGGGACAGGGTACAATGAGCAGTTCTTC.

This clone was seen only once. The chain is built from TRBV9 and TRBJ2-1; D unclear. V lost 0 bases to trimming and J lost 6 bases, with 7 bases between them. This CDR3 has 13 amino acids. CDR1 is SGDLS and CDR2 is YYNGEE in the germline V gene. CDR3 protein: CASSVAPGNEQFF. The CDR3 region has the DNA TGTGCCAGCAGCGTAGCCCCGGGCAATGAGCAGTTCTTC.

The chain has TRBV7-9 and TRBJ2-1; perhaps TRBD1 as D (6 bases). With 4 bases removed from V and 4 bases from J, the gap between germline ends came to 14 bases. CDR3 length: 15 residues. Germline V gives CDR1 SEHNR, CDR2 FQNEAQ (reference sequence). DNA for the CDR3: TGTGCCAGCAGCTCGTATGGGGGCAGGTACAATGAGCAGTTCTTC. Translating it yields CASSSYGGRYNEQFF. Variable domain in full (rest from reference TRBV7-9 and TRBJ2-1): DTGVSQNPRHKITKRGQNVTFRCDPISEHNRLYWYRQTLGQGPEFLTYFQNEAQLEKSRLLSDRFSAERPKGSFSTLEIQRTEQGDSAMYLCASSSYGGRYNEQFFGPGTRLTVL.

This chain connects TRBV27 to TRBJ2-3, with 7 bases aligning to TRBD2. V lost 6 bases and J lost 4; bases outside the gene matches: 4. CDR3 length equals 13 residues. Germline CDR1 and CDR2: MNHEY and SMNVEV (reference sequence). The CDR3, as DNA: TGTGCCAGCAGGCAGACTAGCTCAGATACGCAGTATTTT. It is translated as CASRQTSSDTQYF.

The chain links TRBV15 to TRBJ2-7; the D gene is possibly TRBD2 (5 bases). V was clipped by 1 base and J by 6 bases, with 13 bases between them. The CDR3 consists of 14 residues. CDR1 LNHNV and CDR2 YYDKDF come from the germline V gene (reference sequence). CDR3 sequence: CATSRAGVAGEQYF. In nucleotides, the CDR3 is TGTGCCACCAGCAGAGCCGGGGTGGCAGGCGAGCAGTACTTC.